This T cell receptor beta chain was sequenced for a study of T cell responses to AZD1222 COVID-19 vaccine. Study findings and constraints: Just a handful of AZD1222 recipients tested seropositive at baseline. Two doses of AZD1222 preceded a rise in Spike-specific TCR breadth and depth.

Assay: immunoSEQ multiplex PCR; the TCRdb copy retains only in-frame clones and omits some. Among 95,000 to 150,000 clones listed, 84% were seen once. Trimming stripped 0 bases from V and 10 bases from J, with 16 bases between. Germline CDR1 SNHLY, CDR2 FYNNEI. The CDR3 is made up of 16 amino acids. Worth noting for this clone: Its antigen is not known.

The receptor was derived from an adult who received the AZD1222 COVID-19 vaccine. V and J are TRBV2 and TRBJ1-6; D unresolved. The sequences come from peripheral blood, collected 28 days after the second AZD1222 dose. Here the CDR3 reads CASSEANILFASPLHF. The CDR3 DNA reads TGTGCCAGCAGTGAAGCCAACATTCTATTCGCCTCACCCCTCCACTTT.